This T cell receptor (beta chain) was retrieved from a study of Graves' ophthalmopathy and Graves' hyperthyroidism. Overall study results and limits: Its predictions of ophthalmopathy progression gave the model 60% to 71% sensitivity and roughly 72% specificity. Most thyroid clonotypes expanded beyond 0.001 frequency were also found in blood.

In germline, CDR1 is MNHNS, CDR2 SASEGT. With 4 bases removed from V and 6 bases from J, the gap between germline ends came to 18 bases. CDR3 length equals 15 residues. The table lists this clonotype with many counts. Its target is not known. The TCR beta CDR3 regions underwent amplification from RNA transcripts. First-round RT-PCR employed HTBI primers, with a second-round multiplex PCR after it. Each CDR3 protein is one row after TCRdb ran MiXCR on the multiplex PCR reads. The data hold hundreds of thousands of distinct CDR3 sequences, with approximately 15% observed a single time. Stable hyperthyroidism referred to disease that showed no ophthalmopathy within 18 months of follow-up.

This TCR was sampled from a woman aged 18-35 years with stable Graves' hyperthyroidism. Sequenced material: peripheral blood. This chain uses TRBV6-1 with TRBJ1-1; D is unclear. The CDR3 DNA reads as TGTGCCAGCAGTGGTTTTGTGGTATTCGGCGCTGAAGCTTTCTTT. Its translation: CASSGFVVFGAEAFF.